This TCR beta chain was recorded in a study of blood T cell repertoires in COVID-19. The table came from immunoSEQ multiplex PCR; TCRdb's copy has only in-frame clones and leaves some out. The top ten clones hold about 8% of a sample with around 160,000 clones, approximately 85% of them seen once. Material for sequencing was peripheral blood. This TCR derives from a woman aged 55-70 years with COVID-19, enrolled during active disease.

The CDR3 DNA reads TGTGCCAGCTCACCCAGGGCCGACAATGAGCAGTTCTTC. Translation gives CASSPRADNEQFF. V is TRBV18 and J is TRBJ2-1, with D perhaps matching TRBD1 (5 bases). There are 13 residues in the CDR3. V was cut by 3 bases and J by 5 bases, with 8 bases left in between. In germline, CDR1 is KGHSH, CDR2 LQKENI.